The T cell receptor (beta chain) described here comes from a study of tumor-infiltrating lymphocytes in primary liver carcinoma. Unsorted whole blood yielded the blood RNA, and germline DNA was also extracted. Between the trimmed V and J ends, which lost 4 bases and 7 bases, there was a span of 14 bases. The V gene's germline CDR1 is PRHDT and CDR2 FYEKMQ (reference sequence). The CDR3 sequence is 15 residues long. Production of TCR beta cDNA used around 500 ng total RNA together with a constant-region primer. Sequencing libraries for TCR beta derived from three nested multiplex PCR rounds that used slightly modified ARM-PCR. The first two PCR rounds used TRBV1-TRBV30 primers with a Cbeta primer, 10 cycles each. A single record per CDR3 protein comes from TCRdb applying MiXCR to the multiplex PCR reads. The sample carries fewer than 400,000 distinct CDR3 sequences, roughly 60% recorded once. This clonotype was picked up a small number of times. This is likely a read error, given that the CDR3 carries no conserved phenylalanine or tryptophan at its end.

Sequencing was done on a sample of peripheral blood. This chain joins TRBV13 and TRBJ1-6, with a possible D match to TRBD1 (6 bases). The receptor was isolated from a woman in her 30s with primary liver carcinoma and hepatitis B virus infection. The CDR3 sequence is CASSWTTGPNSPLHL. In nucleotides, the CDR3 is TGTGCCAGCAGCTGGACGACAGGTCCCAATTCACCCCTCCACTTA.